This T cell receptor (beta chain) was identified in a study of CD8+ T cells in alopecia areata. On the study more broadly: Twice daily, treated patients received 5 to 10 mg of oral tofacitinib. Affected scalp percentage set treated patients' severity scores.

There are a few counts of this clone. Its antigen is unidentified. The length of the CDR3 is 16 residues. Trimming shortened V by 3 bases and J by 6 bases, and 20 bases separated the two germline ends. Germline-derived CDR1 and CDR2 are MGHDK and SYGVNS. Treatment meaning: oral pan-JAK inhibitor, 5-10 mg twice daily. Lesional scalp punch biopsies and peripheral blood came from alopecia areata patients. Reverse transcribed after extraction, RNA yielded cDNA as the sequencing template. Profiled with immunoSEQ multiplex PCR; TCRdb holds only in-frame clones, not every one. The data hold about 220,000 clones, with under 75% observed a single time. Study outcomes and limitations: Possibly because of HLA-related factors, TCR sharing was less clear across patients than in mice.

The sequencing here drew on CD4+ T cells sorted from blood, taken at week 4, from a patient treated with tofacitinib. This clonotype was sampled from a human donor with alopecia areata. This chain connects TRBV25-1 to TRBJ1-1; D might be TRBD1 (6 bases). CDR3 sequence reads: CASSETRGFGRAEAFF. CDR3 bases: TGTGCCAGCAGTGAGACCAGGGGTTTCGGGAGAGCTGAAGCTTTCTTT.